These T cell receptor beta chains were read from a single sample in a study of cytomegalovirus exposure and HLA in healthy donors. Data came from immunoSEQ multiplex PCR; TCRdb stores just in-frame clones and leaves some out. The sample records about 130,000 clones, more than 65% being singletons. Sequenced sample: PBMCs. These receptors all stem from a middle-aged man in good health and CMV-seronegative. The CDR3 runs from the conserved cysteine through the conserved F or W. The D gene is left open where the match is weak. Rows may omit the clone size; those that give it use once, few, many or a size class.

>TRBJ1-6|NA|TRBV5-1|NA
CASSLAGTNDSPLHF
TGCGCCAGCAGCTTGGCCGGGACAAATGATTCACCCCTCCACTTT
>TRBJ1-2|NA|TRBV18|TRBD1
CASSPKGARYTF
TGTGCCAGCTCACCGAAGGGGGCTCGCTACACCTTC
>TRBJ1-6|NA|TRBV5-4|NA
CASTVSGAGSPLHF
TGTGCCAGCACCGTCTCAGGGGCTGGTTCACCCCTCCACTTT
>TRBJ2-5|NA|TRBV5-4|NA
CASSPDRFQETQYF
TGTGCCAGCAGCCCCGACAGGTTCCAAGAGACCCAGTACTTC
>TRBJ1-2|NA|TRBV11-2|NA
CASSSPAGNGYTF
TGTGCCAGCAGCTCACCCGCGGGTAATGGCTACACCTTC
>TRBJ2-7|NA|TRBV29-1|TRBD2
CSVEYGTSSYEQYF
TGCAGCGTTGAGTATGGGACTAGCTCCTACGAGCAGTACTTC
>TRBJ1-1|NA|TRBV4-3|NA
CASSLRTVHTEAFF
TGCGCCAGCAGCCTGAGGACAGTCCACACTGAAGCTTTCTTT
>TRBJ2-5|NA|TRBV30|NA
CAWDQRAGLETQYF
TGTGCCTGGGACCAGCGGGCTGGGTTAGAGACCCAGTACTTC
>TRBJ2-5|NA|TRBV27|NA
CASSFVGAGSKETQYF
TGTGCCAGCAGTTTTGTGGGGGCAGGGAGTAAGGAGACCCAGTACTTC
>TRBJ1-3|NA|TRBV5-1|NA
CASSPSVSGNTIYF
TGCGCCAGCAGCCCCTCAGTCTCTGGAAACACCATATATTTT
>TRBJ1-2|NA|TRBV4-1|NA
CASSREVGRYGYTF
TGCGCCAGCAGCCGGGAAGTCGGGAGGTATGGCTACACCTTC
>TRBJ2-1|few|TRBV2|TRBD2
CASSEEGTIYNEQFF
TGTGCCAGCAGTGAGGAGGGGACTATCTACAATGAGCAGTTCTTC
>TRBJ1-4|NA|TRBV6-5|TRBD1
CASRNRPGGGEKLFF
TGTGCCAGCAGAAACCGGCCAGGGGGAGGTGAAAAACTGTTTTTT
>TRBJ2-1|few|TRBV7-9|TRBD2
CASSQLAGAYNEQFF
TGTGCCAGCAGTCAACTAGCGGGGGCTTACAATGAGCAGTTCTTC
>TRBJ1-5|few|TRBV5-5|NA
CASSPRPYQPQHF
TGTGCCAGCAGCCCGAGGCCGTATCAGCCCCAGCATTTT
>TRBJ2-5|few|TRBV9|NA
CASSVGVIETQYF
TGTGCCAGCAGCGTAGGTGTAATAGAGACCCAGTACTTC
>TRBJ1-1|NA|TRBV6-5|NA
CASSSRQMNTEAFF
TGTGCCAGCAGTTCCAGACAGATGAACACTGAAGCTTTCTTT
>TRBJ2-3|once|TRBV29-1|TRBD2
CSVILAGGATDTQYF
TGCAGCGTTATCCTAGCGGGGGGGGCCACAGATACGCAGTATTTT